These 13 T cell receptor beta chains came from one sample sequenced in a study of shared clonotypes between healthy human individuals. TCRdb's table, derived via immunoSEQ multiplex PCR, lists solely in-frame clones and lacks some. The table includes under 1,100,000 clones, around 76% detected once. The sequenced sample consisted of memory CD4+ T cells sorted from blood. Subset specified: CD45RA-negative fraction. These TCRs come from a man between 18 and 35 years old in good health.

The genes are TRBV5-1 and TRBJ2-5, with TRBD2 as a possible D gene (5 bases). The CDR3 spans 17 residues. Germline CDR1 reads SGHRS; CDR2 reads YFSETQ. V lost 0 bases and J 1 base, leaving 16 bases between the germline ends. CDR3 protein: CASSLGVSTGGQETQYF. The CDR3, as DNA: TGCGCCAGCAGCTTGGGAGTCTCCACCGGAGGCCAAGAGACCCAGTACTTC.

The chain couples TRBV6-5 to TRBJ1-5; the D is unclear. The V gene lost 6 bases and the J gene lost 2 bases, with 11 bases spanning the gap. CDR3 length: 14 amino acids. CDR1 and CDR2 from the germline V gene are MNHEY and SVGAGI. DNA of the CDR3: TGTGCCAGCAGCCCCGCATTCGGCAATCAGCCCCAGCATTTT. Its translation is CASSPAFGNQPQHF.

Points on this clone: Germline is not matched at one junction end, which may reflect a read error. V is TRBV6-5 and J is TRBJ1-2, with 7 nucleotides matching TRBD1. Germline V gene lookup returns CDR1 MNHEY and CDR2 SVGAGI. This CDR3 has 10 residues. The CDR3 is CASSDWDSFF. The CDR3 nucleotides read TGTGCCAGCAGTGATTGGGACAGCTTCTTC.

This clone came up once. V usage is TRBV11-2 and J usage is TRBJ1-3, with D perhaps matching TRBD1 (6 bases). Germline V lookup: CDR1 SGHAT, CDR2 FQNNGV. This CDR3 is built from 16 residues. V was cut by 2 bases and J by 0 bases, with 11 bases left in between. The CDR3 DNA reads TGTGCCAGCAGCTTAACCCAGGGGAGCTCTGGAAACACCATATATTTT. It specifies CASSLTQGSSGNTIYF.

CDR3 protein: CASSGGGSPEKLFF. DNA for the CDR3: TGCGCCAGTTCTGGAGGGGGGTCCCCGGAAAAACTGTTTTTT. The gene calls are TRBV5-1 and TRBJ1-4, with D tentatively TRBD1 (6 bases). There are 14 residues in the CDR3. V was trimmed by 8 bases and J by 8 bases, leaving 19 bases between them. Per germline, CDR1 SGHRS and CDR2 YFSETQ.

The chain carries TRBV2 and TRBJ1-1; D possibly corresponds to TRBD1 (5 bases). The V gene's germline CDR1 is SNHLY and CDR2 FYNNEI. Trimming stripped 4 bases from V and 5 bases from J, with 17 bases between. The CDR3 consists of 15 residues. DNA of the CDR3: TGTGCCAGCAGTGGTGTGGGGGGAGGGTGGACTGAAGCTTTCTTT. Its protein is CASSGVGGGWTEAFF.

The chain is built from TRBV6-5 and TRBJ1-6; no reliable D call. From germline, CDR1 is MNHEY and CDR2 SVGAGI. The CDR3 covers 15 residues. V dropped 6 bases and J dropped 9 bases, with 18 bases sitting between them. The CDR3 nucleotides are TGTGCCAGCAGCCCGGCTATTCCCAGCGGTTCACCCCTCCACTTT. Translated, it gives CASSPAIPSGSPLHF.

This clone has a handful of counts. CDR3 protein: CASSSNTGGEQYF. In DNA, the CDR3 is TGTGCCAGCAGTTCGAACACAGGGGGCGAGCAGTACTTC. This rearrangement joins TRBV6-5 to TRBJ2-7; 8 bases align to TRBD1. The CDR3 has 13 amino acids. Germline CDR1 MNHEY, CDR2 SVGAGI. V trimming: 4 bases; J trimming: 6 bases; junction bases outside the gene matches: 5.

The chain links TRBV9 to TRBJ2-7, with D possibly matching TRBD1 (6 bases). This CDR3 is built from 12 residues. The germline V and J ends were trimmed by 3 bases and 7 bases, with 11 bases remaining between them. Per germline, CDR1 SGDLS and CDR2 YYNGEE. The CDR3 here is CASSAQGREQYF. The CDR3 DNA is TGTGCCAGCAGCGCACAGGGAAGGGAGCAGTACTTC.

The chain is built from TRBV7-2 and TRBJ2-1; TRBD1 aligns across 8 bases. The CDR3 extends over 14 amino acids. The germline gives CDR1 SGHTA, CDR2 FQGNSA. V shed 5 bases and J 6 bases; nucleotides not matched to a gene: 6. This CDR3 is CASSPGGWANEQFF. The DNA of the CDR3 is TGTGCCAGCAGCCCAGGGGGCTGGGCCAATGAGCAGTTCTTC. Full variable domain (missing parts from reference TRBV7-2 and TRBJ2-1): GAGVSQSPSNKVTEKGKDVELRCDPISGHTALYWYRQSLGQGLEFLIYFQGNSAPDKSGLPSDRFSAERTGGSVSTLTIQRTQQEDSAVYLCASSPGGWANEQFFGPGTRLTVL.

This clone occurred a few times. V and J are TRBV4-3 and TRBJ1-5; possibly TRBD1 for D (6 bases). V lost 4 bases, J lost 4 bases, and 17 bases lay in between. The CDR3 runs to 16 residues. Per the germline V gene, CDR1 is LGHNA and CDR2 is YSLEER. For the CDR3, the DNA is TGCGCCAGCAGCCGACACAGGGACAATTCAAATCAGCCCCAGCATTTT. It codes for CASSRHRDNSNQPQHF.

V is TRBV30 and J is TRBJ2-3; D uncertain. This CDR3 is 17 amino acids long. Trimming pared 2 bases from V and 4 bases from J, leaving 22 bases between. Germline V gene sequence: CDR1 GTSNPN, CDR2 SVGIG (reference sequence). This CDR3 reads CAWSPYSSTRRPDTQYF. CDR3 nucleotides: TGTGCCTGGAGTCCCTACTCTTCGACCCGAAGGCCAGATACGCAGTATTTT. The variable domain in full, with the rest retrieved from reference TRBV30 and TRBJ2-3, is SQTIHQWPATLVQPVGSPLSLECTVEGTSNPNLYWYRQAAGRGLQLLFYSVGIGQISSEVPQNLSASRPQDRQFILSSKKLLLSDSGFYLCAWSPYSSTRRPDTQYFGPGTRLTVL.

This clone turned up a few times. V gene TRBV28 combines with J gene TRBJ2-7; tentative D call: TRBD1 (5 bases). V lost 1 base, J lost 2 bases, and 12 bases lay in between. This CDR3 has 15 residues. CDR1 MDHEN and CDR2 SYDVKM come from the germline V gene. CDR3 amino acids: CASSLLYQGTYEQYF. Written as DNA, the CDR3 is TGTGCCAGCAGTTTATTATACCAGGGAACCTACGAGCAGTACTTC.